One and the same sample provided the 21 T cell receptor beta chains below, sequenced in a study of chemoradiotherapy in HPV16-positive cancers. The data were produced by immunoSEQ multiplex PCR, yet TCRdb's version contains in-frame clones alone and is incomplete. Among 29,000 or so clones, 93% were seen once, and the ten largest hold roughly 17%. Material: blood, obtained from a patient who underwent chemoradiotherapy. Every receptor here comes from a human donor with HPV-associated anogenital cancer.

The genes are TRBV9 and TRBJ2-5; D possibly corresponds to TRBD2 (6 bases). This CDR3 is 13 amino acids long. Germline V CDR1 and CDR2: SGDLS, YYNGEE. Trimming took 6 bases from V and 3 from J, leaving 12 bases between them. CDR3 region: CASTRWGEETQYF. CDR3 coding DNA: TGTGCCAGCACTCGCTGGGGGGAAGAGACCCAGTACTTC.

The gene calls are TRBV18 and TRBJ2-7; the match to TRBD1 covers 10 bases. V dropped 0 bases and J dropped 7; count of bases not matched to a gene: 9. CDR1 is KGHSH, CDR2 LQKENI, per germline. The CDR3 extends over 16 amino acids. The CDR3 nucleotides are TGTGCCAGCTCACCACCTGGGACAGGGGTGTCAGGGGAGCAGTACTTC. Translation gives CASSPPGTGVSGEQYF.

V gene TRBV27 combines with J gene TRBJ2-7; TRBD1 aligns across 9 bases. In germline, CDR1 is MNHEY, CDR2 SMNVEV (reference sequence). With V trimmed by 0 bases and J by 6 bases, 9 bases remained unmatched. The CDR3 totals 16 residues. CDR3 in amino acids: CASSLSRTGVSGEQYF. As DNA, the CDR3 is TGTGCCAGCAGTTTATCGAGGACAGGGGTATCGGGCGAGCAGTACTTC.

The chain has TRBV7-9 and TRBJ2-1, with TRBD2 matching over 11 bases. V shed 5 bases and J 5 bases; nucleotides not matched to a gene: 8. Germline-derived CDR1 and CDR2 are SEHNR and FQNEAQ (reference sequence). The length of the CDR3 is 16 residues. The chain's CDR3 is CASSVTPSGRHNEQFF. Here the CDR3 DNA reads TGTGCCAGCAGCGTCACCCCTAGCGGGAGGCACAATGAGCAGTTCTTC.

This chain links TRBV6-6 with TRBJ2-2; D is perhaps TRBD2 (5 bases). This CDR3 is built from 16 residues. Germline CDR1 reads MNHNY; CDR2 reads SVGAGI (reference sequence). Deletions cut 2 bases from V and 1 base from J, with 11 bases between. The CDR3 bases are TGTGCCAGCAGTTACGGAGGATGGGGGAACACCGGGGAGCTGTTTTTT. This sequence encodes CASSYGGWGNTGELFF.

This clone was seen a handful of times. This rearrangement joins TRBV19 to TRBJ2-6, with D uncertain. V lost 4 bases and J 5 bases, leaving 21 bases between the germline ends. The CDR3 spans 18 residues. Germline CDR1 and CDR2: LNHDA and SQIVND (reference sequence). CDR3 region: CASSNRETNQSRANVLTF. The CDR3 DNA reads TGTGCCAGTAGTAACAGAGAGACAAATCAAAGTCGGGCCAACGTCCTGACTTTC. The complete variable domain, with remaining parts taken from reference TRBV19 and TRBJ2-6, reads DGGITQSPKYLFRKEGQNVTLSCEQNLNHDAMYWYRQDPGQGLRLIYYSQIVNDFQKGDIAEGYSVSREKKESFPLTVTSAQKNPTAFYLCASSNRETNQSRANVLTFGAGSRLTVL.

The CDR3 region has the DNA TGTGCCAGCAGTTACGGGGGCGCAAGATATGGCTACACCTTC. This encodes CASSYGGARYGYTF. The chain combines TRBV6-5 with TRBJ1-2; a weak D match, TRBD1 (6 bases). This CDR3 comprises 14 residues. Between the trimmed V and J ends, which lost 2 bases and 5 bases, there was a span of 12 bases. Germline-derived CDR1 and CDR2 are MNHEY and SVGAGI.

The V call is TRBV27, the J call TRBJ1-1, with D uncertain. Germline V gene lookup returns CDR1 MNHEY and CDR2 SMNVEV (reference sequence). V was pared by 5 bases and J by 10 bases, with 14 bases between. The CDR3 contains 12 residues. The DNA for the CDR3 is TGTGCCAGCAGTCTCCCCGCGGGGAGAGCTTTCTTT. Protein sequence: CASSLPAGRAFF.

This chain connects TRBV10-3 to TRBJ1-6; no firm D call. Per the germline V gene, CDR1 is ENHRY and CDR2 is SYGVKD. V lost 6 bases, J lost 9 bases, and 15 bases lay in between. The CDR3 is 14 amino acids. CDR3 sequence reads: CAIRVEASSSPLHF. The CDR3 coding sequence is TGTGCCATCAGGGTGGAGGCGTCTAGTTCACCCCTCCACTTT.

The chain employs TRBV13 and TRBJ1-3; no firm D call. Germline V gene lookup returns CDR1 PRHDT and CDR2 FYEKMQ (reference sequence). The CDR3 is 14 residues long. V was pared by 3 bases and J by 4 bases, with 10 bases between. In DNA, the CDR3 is TGTGCCAGCAGCTTTTCGGGGTACGGAAACACCATATATTTT. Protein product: CASSFSGYGNTIYF.

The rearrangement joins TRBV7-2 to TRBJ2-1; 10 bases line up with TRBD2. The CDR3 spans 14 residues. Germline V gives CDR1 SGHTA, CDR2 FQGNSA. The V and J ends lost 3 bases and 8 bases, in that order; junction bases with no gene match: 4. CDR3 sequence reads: CASSLASGSYEQFF. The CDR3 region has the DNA TGTGCCAGCAGCTTGGCTAGCGGGAGCTATGAGCAGTTCTTC. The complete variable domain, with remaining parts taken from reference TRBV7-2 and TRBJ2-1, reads GAGVSQSPSNKVTEKGKDVELRCDPISGHTALYWYRQSLGQGLEFLIYFQGNSAPDKSGLPSDRFSAERTGGSVSTLTIQRTQQEDSAVYLCASSLASGSYEQFFGPGTRLTVL.

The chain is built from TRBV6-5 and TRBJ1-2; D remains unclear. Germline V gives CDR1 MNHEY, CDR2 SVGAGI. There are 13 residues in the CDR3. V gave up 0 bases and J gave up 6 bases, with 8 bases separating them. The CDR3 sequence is CASSYSSQDGYTF. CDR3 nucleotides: TGTGCCAGCAGTTACTCTAGCCAGGATGGCTACACCTTC.

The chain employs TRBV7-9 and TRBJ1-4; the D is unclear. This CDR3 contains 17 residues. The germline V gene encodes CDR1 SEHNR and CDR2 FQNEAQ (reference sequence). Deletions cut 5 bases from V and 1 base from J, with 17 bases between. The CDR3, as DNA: TGTGCCAGCAGCCAGGTCGGAGGAGGAGGAACTAATGAAAAACTGTTTTTT. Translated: CASSQVGGGGTNEKLFF.

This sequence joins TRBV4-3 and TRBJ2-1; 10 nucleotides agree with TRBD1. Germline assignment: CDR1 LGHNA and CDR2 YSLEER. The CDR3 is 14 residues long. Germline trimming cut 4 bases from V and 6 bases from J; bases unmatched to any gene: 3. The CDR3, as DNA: TGCGCCAGCAGCCGACAGGGGGCGATCAATGAGCAGTTCTTC. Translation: CASSRQGAINEQFF.

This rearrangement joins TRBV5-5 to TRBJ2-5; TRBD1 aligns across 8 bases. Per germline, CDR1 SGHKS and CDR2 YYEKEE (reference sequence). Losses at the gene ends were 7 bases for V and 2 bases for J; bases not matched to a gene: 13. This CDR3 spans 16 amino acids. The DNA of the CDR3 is TGTGCCAGCCGGATTAGGACAGGGAGCATACAAGAGACCCAGTACTTC. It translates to CASRIRTGSIQETQYF.

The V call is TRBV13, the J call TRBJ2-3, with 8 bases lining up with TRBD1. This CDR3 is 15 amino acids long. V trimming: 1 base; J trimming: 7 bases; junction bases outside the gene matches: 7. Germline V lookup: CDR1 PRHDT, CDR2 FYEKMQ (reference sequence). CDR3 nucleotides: TGTGCCAGCAGCTTAGATCAGGGGGCCCAACATACGCAGTATTTT. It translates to CASSLDQGAQHTQYF.

Here the CDR3 DNA reads TGCGCCAGCAGCTTGGGCGTGACGGGGATTGACACCGGGGAGCTGTTTTTT. This translates into CASSLGVTGIDTGELFF. The genes are TRBV5-1 and TRBJ2-2; D is possibly TRBD2 (5 bases). This CDR3 is built from 17 residues. Germline V gene data show CDR1 as SGHRS and CDR2 as YFSETQ. V lost 0 bases, J lost 3 bases, and 15 bases lay in between.

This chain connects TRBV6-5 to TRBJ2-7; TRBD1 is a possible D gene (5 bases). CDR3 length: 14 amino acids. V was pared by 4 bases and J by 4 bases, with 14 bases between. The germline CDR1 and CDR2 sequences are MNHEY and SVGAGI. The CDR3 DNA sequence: TGTGCCAGCAGTTCTCAGGGATACTCTTACGAGCAGTACTTC. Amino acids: CASSSQGYSYEQYF.

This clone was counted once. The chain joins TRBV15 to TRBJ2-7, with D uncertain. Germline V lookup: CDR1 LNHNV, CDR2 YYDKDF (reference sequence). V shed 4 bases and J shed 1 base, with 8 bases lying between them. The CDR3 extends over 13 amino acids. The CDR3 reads CATSMGKSYEQYF. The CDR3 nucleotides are TGTGCCACCAGCATGGGGAAATCCTACGAGCAGTACTTC.

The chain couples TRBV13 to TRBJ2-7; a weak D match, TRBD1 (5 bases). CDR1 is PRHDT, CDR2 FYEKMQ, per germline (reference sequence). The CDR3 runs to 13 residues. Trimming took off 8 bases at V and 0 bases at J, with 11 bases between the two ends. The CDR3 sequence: CASASRVSYEQYF. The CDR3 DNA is TGTGCCAGCGCCTCCAGGGTCTCCTACGAGCAGTACTTC.

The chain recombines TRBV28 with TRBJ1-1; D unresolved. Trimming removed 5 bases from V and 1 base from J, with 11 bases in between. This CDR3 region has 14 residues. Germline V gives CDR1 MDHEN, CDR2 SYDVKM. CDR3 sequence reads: CASSPQTSNTEAFF. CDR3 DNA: TGTGCCAGCAGTCCTCAGACATCGAACACTGAAGCTTTCTTT. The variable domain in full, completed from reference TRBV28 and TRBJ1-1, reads DVKVTQSSRYLVKRTGEKVFLECVQDMDHENMFWYRQDPGLGLRLIYFSYDVKMKEKGDIPEGYSVSREKKERFSLILESASTNQTSMYLCASSPQTSNTEAFFGQGTRLTVV.